This passage covers 11 T cell receptor beta chains from one sample sequenced in a study of CD8 T cells in Susac syndrome. Reverse transcription used roughly 0.45 to 1 ug RNA and random hexamers. TCRdb re-derived calls from the immunoSEQ multiplex PCR reads in MiXCR, one entry per CDR3 protein. The data hold some 90,000 distinct CDR3 sequences, with roughly 91% observed a single time. Sequenced sample: CD8+ T cells from PBMCs. Source of these receptors: a human donor in good health.

The CDR3 DNA reads as TGTGCCAGCAAGAGGGCCCCTGGGGGAGAGCAGTACTTC. Protein: CASKRAPGGEQYF. This chain uses TRBV2 with TRBJ2-7; tentatively, D is TRBD1 or TRBD2 (5 bases each). From germline, CDR1 is SNHLY and CDR2 FYNNEI. The V gene lost 7 bases and the J gene lost 7 bases, with 17 bases spanning the gap. The CDR3 extends over 13 amino acids.

V is TRBV12-3 or TRBV12-4 and J is TRBJ1-5, with D tentatively TRBD1 (5 bases). This CDR3 comprises 14 residues. Trimming removed 3 bases at V and 4 bases at J, with 10 bases between. The CDR3: CASSFDRGNQPQHF. CDR3 bases: TGTGCCAGCAGTTTTGATAGGGGTAATCAGCCCCAGCATTTT.

The CDR3 loop reads CASSSGGRYDTQYF. The CDR3 region has the DNA TGTGCCAGCAGCTCAGGGGGGCGATACGATACGCAGTATTTT. This rearrangement joins TRBV7-3 to TRBJ2-3, with D maybe TRBD1 (7 bases). Between the trimmed V and J ends, which lost 4 bases and 6 bases, there was a span of 14 bases. The CDR3 loop spans 14 amino acids. Germline CDR1 and CDR2: SGHTA and FQGTGA.

The chain is built from TRBV5-6 and TRBJ1-4; D is unclear. V lost 4 bases and J 0 bases, leaving 7 bases between the germline ends. Germline CDR1 and CDR2: SGHDT and YYEEEE. The CDR3 consists of 14 residues. This CDR3 is CASSLIATNEKLFF. CDR3 DNA: TGTGCCAGCAGCCTCATCGCAACTAATGAAAAACTGTTTTTT.

This sequence joins TRBV6-2 or TRBV6-3 and TRBJ1-5; D perhaps matches TRBD1 (5 bases). V dropped 6 bases and J dropped 5 bases, with 17 bases sitting between them. CDR1 and CDR2 (germline): MNHEY, SVGEGT. This CDR3 comprises 15 residues. The CDR3 DNA is TGTGCCAGCAGCCTCATCAGGGAAAGGGATCAGCCCCAGCATTTT. Amino acid sequence: CASSLIRERDQPQHF.

The CDR3 reads CASNLLHVSTDTQYF. The CDR3 DNA reads TGTGCCAGCAACTTGTTACACGTTAGCACAGATACGCAGTATTTT. This chain connects TRBV7-3 to TRBJ2-3; D not resolved. Germline V gene lookup returns CDR1 SGHTA and CDR2 FQGTGA. Trimming cost V 7 bases and J 0 bases, with 14 bases left between them. The CDR3 totals 15 residues. Complete variable domain (other parts from reference TRBV7-3 and TRBJ2-3): GAGVSQTPSNKVTEKGKYVELRCDPISGHTALYWYRQSLGQGPEFLIYFQGTGAADDSGLPNDRFFAVRPEGSVSTLKIQRTERGDSAVYLCASNLLHVSTDTQYFGPGTRLTVL.

The rearrangement joins TRBV5-4 to TRBJ2-7; tentatively, D is TRBD2 (6 bases). Per the germline V gene, CDR1 is SGHNT and CDR2 is YYREEE (reference sequence). This CDR3 has 14 amino acids. With 5 bases removed from V and 0 bases from J, the gap between germline ends came to 12 bases. CDR3 residues: CASSSGRGSYEQYF. The CDR3 bases are TGTGCCAGCAGTTCCGGGCGGGGCTCCTACGAGCAGTACTTC. The full variable domain, rest sourced from reference TRBV5-4 and TRBJ2-7, is ETGVTQSPTHLIKTRGQQVTLRCSSQSGHNTVSWYQQALGQGPQFIFQYYREEENGRGNFPPRFSGLQFPNYSSELNVNALELDDSALYLCASSSGRGSYEQYFGPGTRLTVT.

V is TRBV7-8 and J is TRBJ2-5; 9 bases match TRBD2. The CDR3 loop spans 15 amino acids. V trimming: 5 bases; J trimming: 4 bases; junction bases outside the gene matches: 8. CDR1 and CDR2 (germline): SGHVS, FQNEAQ. In DNA, the CDR3 is TGTGCCAGCAGCGTAGGACTAGCGTGGGGAGAGACCCAGTACTTC. Residues: CASSVGLAWGETQYF.

This rearrangement joins TRBV29-1 to TRBJ1-1, with D possibly matching TRBD1 (5 bases). V was shortened by 1 base and J by 2 bases, with 14 bases between the two germline ends. The CDR3 totals 15 residues. From germline, CDR1 is SQVTM and CDR2 ANQGSEA. CDR3 sequence: CSVEGGVGGNTEAFF. CDR3 nucleotide sequence: TGCAGCGTTGAAGGGGGCGTCGGTGGAAACACTGAAGCTTTCTTT.

The rearrangement joins TRBV7-8 to TRBJ1-2; D is unresolved. Trimming removed 5 bases from V and 8 bases from J, with 12 bases in between. The CDR3 runs to 12 residues. The V gene's germline CDR1 is SGHVS and CDR2 FQNEAQ. CDR3 nucleotides: TGTGCCAGCAGCGCCCGAGGGTCCGGCTACACCTTC. Its translation is CASSARGSGYTF.

The chain combines TRBV10-3 with TRBJ1-2; maybe TRBD1 (5 bases). The CDR3 loop spans 11 amino acids. Germline assignment: CDR1 ENHRY and CDR2 SYGVKD. Trimming took 6 bases from V and 9 from J, leaving 11 bases between them. The CDR3 sequence: CAIREGECYTF. CDR3 in DNA: TGTGCCATCAGGGAAGGGGAATGCTACACCTTC.